Listed here are 2 T cell receptor beta chains from one sample, sequenced in a study of Ad26.COV2.S vaccination and SARS-CoV-2 variants. Sample treatment: some 20 received Ad26.COV2.S at low or high dose, single or two shots; 5 received placebo; per-sample allocation not given. Repertoires come from day 63 after the first vaccine or placebo injection. This table comes from immunoSEQ multiplex PCR, and its TCRdb copy is limited to in-frame clones, with some not included. Of about 400,000 clones in the sample, about nine tenths were seen once. The source material was peripheral blood, sampled in a trial of Ad26.COV2.S vaccine versus placebo. These receptors were collected from a person aged 18-65 years who received the Ad26.COV2.S COVID-19 vaccine or a placebo.

V and J are TRBV10-3 and TRBJ2-7, with 10 bases that match TRBD2. From germline, CDR1 is ENHRY and CDR2 SYGVKD. The CDR3 covers 15 residues. Trimming removed 4 bases from V and 2 bases from J; junction bases left unmatched: 5. DNA for the CDR3: TGTGCCATCAGTGTAGAAGCGGGAGGGCCCTACGAGCAGTACTTC. It translates to CAISVEAGGPYEQYF.

J is TRBJ2-5 and V is TRBV6-5, with D possibly being TRBD2 (6 bases). Per the germline V gene, CDR1 is MNHEY and CDR2 is SVGAGI. The V end was cut by 2 bases, the J end by 4 bases, with 17 bases between. The CDR3 loop spans 16 amino acids. Here the CDR3 DNA reads TGTGCCAGCAGTTACCGGGGGACGGGAGTGAGAGAGACCCAGTACTTC. Translation: CASSYRGTGVRETQYF.